This T cell receptor (beta chain) appears in the sequencing data of a study of OX40 agonist ivuxolimab in advanced cancers. Looking at the study overall: The costimulatory receptor OX40 (CD134) was targeted by ivuxolimab, a fully human IgG2 agonistic monoclonal antibody. Intravenous ivuxolimab was administered to patients every 2 weeks at six dose levels: 0.01, 0.1, 0.3, 1.5, 3 and 10 mg/kg. Of the approximately 50 dose-escalation patients, hepatocellular carcinoma was present in approximately 20, melanoma in roughly 15, renal cell carcinoma in 9 and head and neck cancer in 9. In the dose-escalation cohort, 75% to 85% of patients were male, and the mean age was 60 years with a range of 23 to 79. Prior anti-PD-1, anti-PD-L1 or anti-CTLA-4 therapy was permitted, and approximately 42% of dose-escalation patients had received checkpoint inhibitors. Partial responses occurred in three dose-escalation patients, of whom one had hepatocellular carcinoma and two had cutaneous melanoma. The purpose of peripheral TCRbeta sequencing was to test whether ivuxolimab changed TCR sequence diversity and led to clonal T-cell expansion. The paper reports the monotherapy dose-escalation portion (N of about 50 patients) of the phase I ivuxolimab trial.

This clone came up once. Its antigen is currently not known. The input lacks base qualities; no much larger clone sits a single base away. Reading the germline V gene gives CDR1 MGHRA and CDR2 YSYEKL. The V end loses 0 bases and the J end loses 6 bases, and a stretch of 14 bases separates them. The CDR3 has 15 amino acids, counting the end cysteine and phenylalanine. Solely the CDR3 DNA is kept, with 45 bases framed from the first base. The trial excluded patients who had a history of autoimmune disease or were on systemic immunosuppression. Peripheral blood for TCR sequencing was collected from all dose cohorts at baseline, on cycle 4 day 1, and on cycle 7 day 1. The samples were drawn from a first-in-human, open-label, multicenter phase I dose-escalation trial of ivuxolimab. The trial enrolled adults with locally advanced or metastatic head and neck squamous cell, hepatocellular, melanoma or renal cell carcinoma. Before TCR sequencing, CD4+ T cells and CD8+ T cells from peripheral blood were sorted into separate populations.

Overall study results and their limits: Low levels of normalized T-cell clonal expansion were also seen in some patients who did not respond. The antigen specificity of the clonally expanded peripheral T cells was not determined. In the 0.1-3.0 mg/kg groups, partial responders had among the lowest normalized peripheral clonal expansion, particularly in CD8+ T cells. At doses of 0.1 to 3.0 mg/kg, clonal expansion of both CD4+ and CD8+ T cells in blood was seen between baseline and week 6. On average, CD8+ T cells showed more expanded clones than CD4+ T cells after ivuxolimab.

Genomic DNA was extracted from sorted cells for sequencing of the TCRbeta CDR3 region. The immunoSEQ Assay was used for sequencing of TCRbeta CDR3 regions. In its TCRdb copy, this immuneACCESS table keeps in-frame sequences only and misses some clones. Where compared with another copy, unresolved V genes explain less than half of these, and the others have no known cause. Counted in this sample were 20,000 to 25,000 clones; around 79% of them appeared once. 16% of the sample is taken by the ten largest. This TCR was sampled from an adult with an advanced solid tumor such as melanoma, head and neck, liver or kidney cancer. The chain is made from TRBV4-1 and TRBJ1-2, with a tentative D gene TRBD1 over 5 matching bases. Sequencing was performed on CD4+ or CD8+ T cells sorted from blood, taken in a trial of the OX40 agonist ivuxolimab. The nucleotides read TGCGCCAGCAGCCAAGAACCCGGGACGGCAAATGGCTACACCTTC. It encodes CASSQEPGTANGYTF.